A single sample is the source of the 28 T cell receptor beta chains below, sequenced in a study of blood T cells in healthy people across ages. Alongside a J-beta primer mix, a sample-barcoded 5' primer served in a second PCR lasting roughly 7 to 12 cycles. MiXCR, run by TCRdb on the 5' RACE reads, gives a single entry per CDR3 protein. This table has around 780,000 distinct CDR3 sequences, more than 55% appearing once. The sample comprised blood. Receptor source: a man between 40 and 49 years old in good health.

The gene calls are TRBV20-1 and TRBJ1-6; 8 positions agree with TRBD1. From germline, CDR1 is DFQATT and CDR2 SNEGSKA (reference sequence). Unmatched junction bases numbered 6, after V lost 3 bases and J lost 8 bases. The CDR3 has 14 residues. The CDR3 DNA reads as TGCAGTGCTAGCCGGACAGGGCTTTATTCACCCCTCCACTTT. This encodes CSASRTGLYSPLHF.

The chain joins TRBV27 to TRBJ2-1; 7 nucleotides align to TRBD1. The germline V gene encodes CDR1 MNHEY and CDR2 SMNVEV (reference sequence). This CDR3 contains 16 residues. Trimming cost V 6 bases and J 0 bases; bases outside gene matches: 8. CDR3: CASREQGPSSYNEQFF. The DNA for the CDR3 is TGTGCCAGCAGGGAACAGGGGCCTAGCTCCTACAATGAGCAGTTCTTC.

This clonotype was seen more than once but under ten times. The chain uses TRBV5-5 and TRBJ2-1, with 10 bases identical to TRBD1. There are 15 residues in the CDR3. From germline, CDR1 is SGHKS and CDR2 YYEKEE (reference sequence). V lost 0 bases and J lost 8; bases outside the gene matches: 5. CDR3 amino acids: CASSLAGTGVHEQFF. CDR3 sequence (DNA): TGTGCCAGCAGCTTGGCGGGGACAGGGGTACATGAGCAGTTCTTC.

In regard to this clonotype: One base away lies a much larger clone, so this may be a sequencing read error. The rearrangement joins TRBV4-2 to TRBJ2-3; TRBD2 is a possible D gene (6 bases). The germline CDR1 and CDR2 sequences are LGHNA and YNFKEQ. The V end lost 8 bases, the J end lost 6 bases, and 12 bases lay between the germline ends. The CDR3 contains 12 residues. The CDR3, as DNA: TGTGCCAGCGGCCCCCGGGGGGATACGCAGTATTTT. Translation: CASGPRGDTQYF.

The genes are TRBV20-1 and TRBJ2-7; tentatively, D is TRBD1 (5 bases). V lost 0 bases, J lost 0 bases, and 9 bases lay in between. The CDR3 runs to 14 residues. CDR1 and CDR2 (germline): DFQATT, SNEGSKA (reference sequence). Written as DNA, the CDR3 is TGCAGTGCTAGAGAACAGGACGGCTCCTACGAGCAGTACTTC. It codes for CSAREQDGSYEQYF.

This chain links TRBV20-1 with TRBJ2-1; 10 bases fit TRBD2. The V and J ends lost 7 bases and 1 base, in that order; junction bases with no gene match: 4. Germline CDR1 DFQATT, CDR2 SNEGSKA (reference sequence). CDR3 length: 14 residues. This chain's CDR3 is CSGSGRGSYNEQFF. The CDR3 bases are TGCAGTGGGAGCGGGAGGGGATCCTACAATGAGCAGTTCTTC.

In this sample, this clonotype turned up a few times. The rearrangement joins TRBV11-2 to TRBJ2-3; D might be TRBD1 or TRBD2, each matching 5 bases. The CDR3 sequence is 15 residues long. The V gene lost 4 bases and the J gene lost 2 bases, with 13 bases spanning the gap. Looked up from germline, CDR1 is SGHAT and CDR2 is FQNNGV. The CDR3 DNA follows: TGTGCCAGCAGCTCCACCGGGACGCCCACAGATACGCAGTATTTT. The encoded protein is CASSSTGTPTDTQYF.

This chain connects TRBV15 to TRBJ1-4; D is unclear. Germline V lookup: CDR1 LNHNV, CDR2 YYDKDF (reference sequence). V lost 1 base and J lost 0, with 6 bases in between. There are 15 residues in the CDR3. CDR3 in DNA: TGTGCCACCAGCAGAGGTATCGCAACTAATGAAAAACTGTTTTTT. It translates to CATSRGIATNEKLFF.

The CDR3 sequence: CASRDGQGPYEQYF. The CDR3 bases are TGTGCCAGCAGAGATGGACAGGGTCCCTACGAGCAGTACTTC. The rearrangement links TRBV6-5 to TRBJ2-7, with 8 bases identical to TRBD1. V lost 6 bases to trimming and J lost 2 bases; unmatched junction nucleotides: 6. Germline CDR1 MNHEY, CDR2 SVGAGI. The CDR3 has 14 residues.

This chain connects TRBV20-1 to TRBJ2-5; 8 bases align to TRBD1. The assigned J gene may be wrong: the sequence end matches TRBJ2-7 better. The CDR3 covers 16 residues. Germline V gene sequence: CDR1 DFQATT, CDR2 SNEGSKA (reference sequence). This chain's CDR3 is CSARDLTGTGVYEQYF. The CDR3 DNA sequence: TGCAGTGCTAGAGATCTCACCGGGACAGGAGTCTACGAGCAGTACTTC.

This clonotype was seen more than once but under ten times. The chain is built from TRBV9 and TRBJ2-7, with TRBD1 as a possible D gene (6 bases). V was shortened by 3 bases and J by 3 bases, with 19 bases between the two germline ends. Germline V gene lookup returns CDR1 SGDLS and CDR2 YYNGEE. The CDR3 contains 16 residues. The CDR3 sequence is CASSGQQGLTLYEQYF. Written as DNA, the CDR3 is TGTGCCAGCAGCGGACAACAGGGATTAACCCTCTACGAGCAGTACTTC.

The rearrangement links TRBV20-1 to TRBJ2-1; 16 nucleotides align to TRBD2. CDR1 and CDR2 from the germline V gene are DFQATT and SNEGSKA (reference sequence). The CDR3 covers 20 residues. In DNA form, the CDR3 reads TGCAGCCCTAGAGAGAGGGCCGGGACTAGCGGGGGGGCCGAAGAAGATGAGCAGTTCTTC. As protein: CSPRERAGTSGGAEEDEQFF.

The CDR3 region is CSAETENYGYTF. In nucleotides, the CDR3 is TGCAGTGCTGAAACAGAAAACTATGGCTACACCTTC. The V gene is TRBV20-1, the J gene TRBJ1-2; D unclear. The germline V and J ends were trimmed by 5 bases and 2 bases, with 9 bases remaining between them. Germline CDR1 is DFQATT and CDR2 is SNEGSKA (reference sequence). The CDR3 spans 12 residues.

The J gene is TRBJ2-1, the V gene TRBV29-1; 7 bases align to TRBD2. Germline lookup yields CDR1 SQVTM and CDR2 ANQGSEA. There are 14 residues in the CDR3. J was trimmed by 7 bases and V by 5 bases; bases with no gene match: 11. In DNA, the CDR3 is TGCAGCGTTCGAAGCGGGAACCCTCGGAATGAGCAGTTCTTC. Encoded protein: CSVRSGNPRNEQFF.

The chain has TRBV7-9 and TRBJ2-7, with TRBD2 matching over 7 bases. The J segment lost 1 base and the V segment lost 1 base, leaving 7 bases of the junction unmatched. The CDR3 loop spans 16 amino acids. Germline V gene lookup returns CDR1 SEHNR and CDR2 FQNEAQ (reference sequence). The CDR3 sequence is CASSLVLAGESYEQYF. CDR3 DNA sequence: TGTGCCAGCAGCTTAGTGCTGGCGGGAGAATCCTACGAGCAGTACTTC.

This chain uses TRBV4-2 with TRBJ1-2, with TRBD1 matching 7 bases. After removal of 1 base from V and 6 bases from J, the junction contained 8 bases not matched to a gene. CDR1 and CDR2 from the germline V gene are LGHNA and YNFKEQ. The CDR3 is 15 residues long. CDR3 amino acids: CASSQAHGQENGYTF. For the CDR3, the DNA is TGTGCCAGCAGCCAAGCACACGGACAGGAGAATGGCTACACCTTC.

Of note for this clonotype: One end of the junction varies from germline; a read error may be responsible. V is TRBV7-2 and J is TRBJ2-4, with D perhaps matching TRBD2 (6 bases). Germline V gene lookup returns CDR1 SGHTA and CDR2 FQGNSA. The CDR3 has 19 amino acids. CDR3 in amino acids: CAGSFKGWRERGPKNIQYF. CDR3 nucleotide sequence: TGTGCCGGCAGCTTTAAAGGGTGGAGGGAAAGGGGACCCAAAAACATTCAGTACTTC. Complete variable domain (other parts from reference TRBV7-2 and TRBJ2-4): GAGVSQSPSNKVTEKGKDVELRCDPISGHTALYWYRQSLGQGLEFLIYFQGNSAPDKSGLPSDRFSAERTGGSVSTLTIQRTQQEDSAVYLCAGSFKGWRERGPKNIQYFGAGTRLSVL.

The V gene is TRBV15, the J gene TRBJ2-6; D is unclear. Trimming left V 5 bases short and J 0 bases short, with 14 bases between. Per germline, CDR1 LNHNV and CDR2 YYDKDF (reference sequence). CDR3 length: 17 residues. CDR3 in amino acids: CATSSSQIHSGANVLTF. CDR3 in DNA: TGTGCCACCAGCTCCTCACAGATACACTCTGGGGCCAACGTCCTGACTTTC.

This clonotype is a singleton in its sample. The V call is TRBV2, the J call TRBJ2-7; 7 bases match TRBD1. V shed 3 bases, J shed 2 bases, and the junction held 4 bases outside the gene matches. The germline gives CDR1 SNHLY, CDR2 FYNNEI. The CDR3 is 14 amino acids. CDR3 amino acids: CASSEGDRPYEQYF. In nucleotides, the CDR3 is TGTGCCAGCAGTGAGGGGGACAGACCCTACGAGCAGTACTTC.

In its sample, this clonotype was seen a few times. The chain joins TRBV29-1 to TRBJ2-1, with D maybe TRBD1 (6 bases). The V end lost 2 bases, the J end lost 10 bases, and 12 bases lay between the germline ends. This CDR3 has 12 residues. Per germline, CDR1 SQVTM and CDR2 ANQGSEA. CDR3 nucleotides: TGCAGCGTTGAAAAGACCGGGACAGAGCAGTTCTTC. Residues: CSVEKTGTEQFF.

The V and J genes are TRBV6-6 and TRBJ1-1; 8 bases fit TRBD1. J was trimmed by 4 bases and V by 7 bases; bases with no gene match: 14. Germline CDR1 is MNHNY and CDR2 is SVGAGI (reference sequence). CDR3 length: 16 residues. CDR3 loop: CASIPDRGRGGTEAFF. The DNA for the CDR3 is TGTGCCAGCATCCCCGACAGGGGCCGAGGGGGCACTGAAGCTTTCTTT.

The CDR3 nucleotides are TGTGCCAGCAGCCAAGGGACAGGGGCTAACTATGGCTACACCTTC. Translation: CASSQGTGANYGYTF. V gene TRBV4-2 combines with J gene TRBJ1-2; the match to TRBD1 covers 9 bases. V gave up 1 base and J gave up 0 bases; unmatched junction bases: 0. The CDR3 has 15 residues. Germline V gives CDR1 LGHNA, CDR2 YNFKEQ.

V and J are TRBV6-6 and TRBJ2-3; TRBD2 aligns across 7 bases. J was trimmed by 5 bases and V by 4 bases; bases with no gene match: 12. CDR3 size: 16 residues. The germline gives CDR1 MNHNY, CDR2 SVGAGI (reference sequence). CDR3 region: CASSSSRRGRGDTQYF. Here the CDR3 DNA reads TGTGCCAGCAGTTCTAGCCGGCGGGGGAGGGGAGATACGCAGTATTTT.

This chain uses TRBV28 with TRBJ2-7; D is possibly TRBD1 (6 bases). This CDR3 region has 13 residues. Trimming shortened V by 11 bases and J by 4 bases, and 18 bases separated the two germline ends. Per germline, CDR1 MDHEN and CDR2 SYDVKM. The CDR3 DNA reads as TGTGCCTCAGTTGGGGGCGCTCCGTACGAGCAGTACTTC. It is translated as CASVGGAPYEQYF.

This chain uses TRBV28 with TRBJ1-5; 7 bases align to TRBD1. In germline, CDR1 is MDHEN, CDR2 SYDVKM. The V and J ends lost 7 bases and 0 bases, in that order; junction bases with no gene match: 6. CDR3 length equals 15 residues. CDR3 sequence reads: CASKGGSYSNQPQHF. In nucleotides, the CDR3 is TGTGCCAGCAAAGGGGGCAGTTATAGCAATCAGCCCCAGCATTTT.

This chain uses TRBV10-3 with TRBJ2-1; 9 bases match TRBD2. Germline V CDR1 and CDR2: ENHRY, SYGVKD. V trimming: 3 bases; J trimming: 6 bases; junction bases outside the gene matches: 3. CDR3 size: 14 residues. In nucleotides, the CDR3 is TGTGCCATCAGTGACGGGACTAGCTCCAATGAGCAGTTCTTC. Protein: CAISDGTSSNEQFF.

A few counts support this clonotype. V is TRBV18 and J is TRBJ2-7, with D unclear. The CDR3 has 14 residues. Germline V gene lookup returns CDR1 KGHSH and CDR2 LQKENI. With 2 bases removed from V and 2 bases from J, the gap between germline ends came to 10 bases. The CDR3 loop is CASSPNDGTYEQYF. The CDR3 DNA sequence: TGTGCCAGCTCACCAAATGACGGAACCTACGAGCAGTACTTC.

The J gene is TRBJ2-1, the V gene TRBV19; D may correspond to TRBD1 or TRBD2 (5 bases each). This CDR3 has 16 amino acids. Trimming left V 4 bases short and J 6 bases short, with 19 bases between. Germline V CDR1 and CDR2: LNHDA, SQIVND (reference sequence). CDR3: CASSTQGPTLSNEQFF. CDR3 coding DNA: TGTGCCAGTAGTACCCAGGGACCCACACTGAGCAATGAGCAGTTCTTC.